This entry lists 23 T cell receptor beta chains sequenced from one sample in a study of a mutant IDH1 vaccine in newly diagnosed glioma. Documented time point: week 35, safety follow-up. The vaccine gave 300 ug of a 20-mer mutant IDH1 peptide subcutaneously per dose. Their target antigens are unknown. The repertoire was sequenced with immunoSEQ multiplex PCR; TCRdb's copy has only in-frame clones and lacks some. Here the sample spans 60,000 or so clones, roughly 84% being singletons. The material sequenced was PBMCs, taken from a glioma patient whose treatment included an IDH1 peptide vaccine. All receptors come from a man aged 25-40 years with glioma.

The gene calls are TRBV7-6 and TRBJ2-7; D unclear. V lost 6 bases to trimming and J lost 5 bases, with 11 bases between them. The CDR3 totals 12 residues. The germline V gene has CDR1 SGHVS and CDR2 FNYEAQ. The CDR3: CASSQSQNEQYF. The DNA for the CDR3 is TGTGCCAGCAGTCAATCCCAAAACGAGCAGTACTTC.

This clone was counted once. The V call is TRBV5-1, the J call TRBJ2-2, with no clear D. V lost 0 bases and J 1 base, leaving 7 bases between the germline ends. Germline CDR1 and CDR2: SGHRS and YFSETQ. The CDR3 sequence is 15 residues long. This CDR3 reads CASSLVLGNTGELFF. DNA of the CDR3: TGCGCCAGCAGCTTGGTCCTGGGGAACACCGGGGAGCTGTTTTTT.

V and J are TRBV7-9 and TRBJ2-7; 7 positions agree with TRBD1. The germline gives CDR1 SEHNR, CDR2 FQNEAQ (reference sequence). The CDR3 loop spans 12 amino acids. Unmatched junction bases numbered 4, after V lost 5 bases and J lost 6 bases. CDR3 region: CASSLGTAEQYF. In DNA form, the CDR3 reads TGTGCCAGCAGCCTTGGGACAGCCGAGCAGTACTTC.

The genes are TRBV20-1 and TRBJ2-7; D is ambiguous. The CDR3 is made up of 10 amino acids. Germline V gives CDR1 DFQATT, CDR2 SNEGSKA (reference sequence). Trimming removed 6 bases from V and 3 bases from J, with 6 bases in between. The CDR3 loop reads CSAMDYEQYF. The CDR3 DNA reads TGCAGTGCGATGGACTACGAGCAGTACTTC.

The chain employs TRBV2 and TRBJ2-2; D call uncertain. CDR1 is SNHLY, CDR2 FYNNEI, per germline. V lost 8 bases and J lost 1, with 8 bases in between. The CDR3 length is 13 residues. The CDR3 is CASLALNTGELFF. CDR3 bases: TGTGCCAGCCTGGCACTGAACACCGGGGAGCTGTTTTTT.

This chain uses TRBV6-1 with TRBJ1-2; D is uncertain. The V and J ends lost 2 bases and 7 bases respectively, with 17 bases between them. CDR3 size: 15 residues. The germline V gene encodes CDR1 MNHNS and CDR2 SASEGT. Written as DNA, the CDR3 is TGTGCCAGCAGTGAATTTAACCCCTGGATCCGTGGCTACACCTTC. It encodes CASSEFNPWIRGYTF.

The chain has TRBV9 and TRBJ2-7; D remains ambiguous. Germline CDR1 reads SGDLS; CDR2 reads YYNGEE. The CDR3 is 12 amino acids. Trimming left V 3 bases short and J 1 base short, with 5 bases between. The CDR3 region has the DNA TGTGCCAGCAGCGATGGGTCCTACGAGCAGTACTTC. Protein sequence: CASSDGSYEQYF.

V usage is TRBV10-1 and J usage is TRBJ1-1, with 8 bases aligning to TRBD1. The CDR3 has 14 amino acids. Trimming cost V 2 bases and J 6 bases; bases outside gene matches: 5. Germline V gene sequence: CDR1 WNHNN, CDR2 SYGVQD (reference sequence). CDR3 sequence reads: CASSETGTGAEAFF. CDR3 DNA: TGCGCCAGCAGTGAGACCGGGACAGGCGCTGAAGCTTTCTTT.

V and J are TRBV5-4 and TRBJ1-1; D unclear. V lost 2 bases and J 1 base, leaving 9 bases between the germline ends. Germline V CDR1 and CDR2: SGHNT, YYREEE (reference sequence). This CDR3 is built from 14 residues. In nucleotides, the CDR3 is TGTGCCAGCAGCTTAAAACAAAAGAACACTGAAGCTTTCTTT. Protein: CASSLKQKNTEAFF.

This clone was seen once. The chain combines TRBV6-4 with TRBJ2-6, with D tentatively TRBD2 (5 bases). V was cut by 0 bases and J by 2 bases, with 5 bases left in between. The CDR3 is 15 residues long. The germline V gene encodes CDR1 MRHNA and CDR2 SNTAGT. In nucleotides, the CDR3 is TGTGCCAGCAGTGACTCACTAGCTGGGGCCAACGTCCTGACTTTC. Translating it yields CASSDSLAGANVLTF.

The chain combines TRBV6-5 with TRBJ1-5, with D perhaps TRBD1 (5 bases). Per germline, CDR1 MNHEY and CDR2 SVGAGI. The V end was cut by 0 bases, the J end by 5 bases, with 11 bases between. This CDR3 comprises 15 residues. The CDR3 region has the DNA TGTGCCAGCAGTTACTCACGGGGCACCGATCAGCCCCAGCATTTT. This codes for CASSYSRGTDQPQHF.

The chain carries TRBV29-1 and TRBJ2-3; 7 bases align to TRBD1. J gave up 1 base and V 6 bases, and 10 bases lay outside the gene matches. In germline, CDR1 is SQVTM, CDR2 ANQGSEA. This CDR3 comprises 15 residues. CDR3 in amino acids: CSVERTGAGTDTQYF. CDR3 nucleotide sequence: TGCAGCGTAGAGAGGACAGGTGCTGGCACAGATACGCAGTATTTT.

The chain links TRBV7-9 to TRBJ2-5, with 11 bases lining up with TRBD1. The tail of the sequence fits TRBJ2-7 better, so the J call may be wrong. The CDR3 spans 15 residues. Germline CDR1 SEHNR, CDR2 FQNEAQ (reference sequence). The CDR3: CASSIGQGASYEQYF. CDR3 coding DNA: TGTGCCAGCAGCATAGGACAGGGGGCGTCTTACGAGCAGTACTTC.

The chain is built from TRBV29-1 and TRBJ2-5; D remains ambiguous. This CDR3 is 14 amino acids long. The germline gives CDR1 SQVTM, CDR2 ANQGSEA. Trimming took 5 bases from V and 2 from J, leaving 15 bases between them. CDR3 loop: CSVPFEGPQETQYF. For the CDR3, the DNA is TGCAGCGTTCCCTTTGAAGGGCCGCAAGAGACCCAGTACTTC.

This chain links TRBV5-1 with TRBJ2-1; TRBD2 is a possible D gene (7 bases). Per germline, CDR1 SGHRS and CDR2 YFSETQ. Trimming shortened V by 4 bases and J by 4 bases, and 15 bases separated the two germline ends. There are 15 residues in the CDR3. The CDR3 DNA sequence: TGCGCCAGCAGCCGCGGGGGCGGGGGATACAATGAGCAGTTCTTC. This sequence encodes CASSRGGGGYNEQFF.

The CDR3 sequence: CASSLYSIVGEVQPQHF. CDR3 in DNA: TGTGCCAGCAGTTTATATAGTATTGTCGGTGAGGTTCAGCCCCAGCATTTT. The chain combines TRBV27 with TRBJ1-5; D call uncertain. The CDR3 is 17 amino acids. Per germline, CDR1 MNHEY and CDR2 SMNVEV (reference sequence). V gave up 1 base and J gave up 6 bases, with 19 bases separating them.

The chain uses TRBV27 and TRBJ1-4; TRBD1 is a possible D gene (6 bases). V was pared by 6 bases and J by 0 bases, with 17 bases between. This CDR3 comprises 17 residues. Looked up from germline, CDR1 is MNHEY and CDR2 is SMNVEV (reference sequence). The CDR3: CASRRQAAAATNEKLFF. The CDR3 region has the DNA TGTGCCAGCAGGCGACAGGCCGCAGCTGCAACTAATGAAAAACTGTTTTTT.

This clone has just one count. The chain combines TRBV27 with TRBJ1-2; D is uncertain. Trimming shortened V by 4 bases and J by 8 bases, and 14 bases separated the two germline ends. The CDR3 contains 13 residues. Germline loops: CDR1 MNHEY, CDR2 SMNVEV (reference sequence). The CDR3 DNA sequence: TGTGCCAGCAGTTCGGCCCAGGCGGGAGGCTACACCTTC. Translation gives CASSSAQAGGYTF.

The rearrangement uses TRBV27 and TRBJ2-1; TRBD2 might be the D (5 bases). Trimming left V 2 bases short and J 2 bases short, with 13 bases between. The CDR3 consists of 16 residues. Germline V gene data show CDR1 as MNHEY and CDR2 as SMNVEV (reference sequence). The CDR3 nucleotides read TGTGCCAGCAGTTTAGAGGGTTTAGTCGCCTACAATGAGCAGTTCTTC. Encoded protein: CASSLEGLVAYNEQFF.

The chain uses TRBV28 and TRBJ1-5; D possibly corresponds to TRBD1 (6 bases). Germline values: CDR1 MDHEN, CDR2 SYDVKM. The CDR3 has 16 residues. V dropped 6 bases and J dropped 0 bases, with 15 bases sitting between them. The CDR3 DNA reads as TGTGCCAGCAGCTTAGGACGGACAGATAGCAATCAGCCCCAGCATTTT. The encoded protein is CASSLGRTDSNQPQHF.

This chain uses TRBV5-6 with TRBJ2-1; the match to TRBD2 covers 13 bases. The CDR3 length is 16 residues. Germline V gives CDR1 SGHDT, CDR2 YYEEEE. J lost 9 bases, V lost 3 bases, and 9 bases had no gene match. The CDR3 reads CASSSTTGLAGTEQFF. CDR3 nucleotide sequence: TGTGCCAGCAGCTCAACGACGGGACTAGCGGGGACTGAGCAGTTCTTC.

The CDR3: CASSPEEYSPLHF. The CDR3 coding sequence is TGTGCCAGCAGCCCCGAGGAATATTCACCCCTCCACTTT. The chain has TRBV7-9 and TRBJ1-6; no firm D call. The CDR3 has 13 amino acids. Trimming removed 5 bases at V and 8 bases at J, with 10 bases between. The germline V gene encodes CDR1 SEHNR and CDR2 FQNEAQ (reference sequence).

The chain carries TRBV6-6 and TRBJ1-2, with 7 bases lining up with TRBD1. The CDR3 sequence is 11 residues long. The trim removed 11 bases at V and 4 bases at J, leaving 4 bases unmatched. Germline loops: CDR1 MNHNY, CDR2 SVGAGI (reference sequence). The CDR3 DNA is TGTGCCGGACAGGCAAGCTATGGCTACACCTTC. This gives the protein CAGQASYGYTF.